The present TCR beta chain was sequenced within a study of neurological immune-mediated disorders. This clonotype was detected many times. Its specificity is not known. Indicated time point: longitudinal time-point 3. Synthesis of cDNA was performed by 5'RACE using 10-nucleotide random UMIs. TCRdb recomputed calls from the 5' RACE reads with MiXCR, one row per CDR3 protein. The repertoire holds 53,000 or so distinct CDR3 sequences, with 7.5% to 9.5% as singletons. Study-level findings and limits: The greatest degree of TCR clonal expansion was observed in HTLV-1-associated myelopathy, with the lowest in multiple sclerosis, below that of healthy controls.

In germline, CDR1 is DFQATT, CDR2 SNEGSKA (reference sequence). V lost 6 bases and J lost 8, with 23 bases in between. CDR3 length: 15 residues. This chain joins TRBV20-1 and TRBJ2-1, with D unclear. This receptor was taken from a woman between 40 and 55 years old in good health. The sample was PBMCs. CDR3 residues: CSANNPEGLRYEQFF. CDR3 nucleotides: TGCAGTGCCAACAATCCGGAAGGGCTAAGGTATGAGCAGTTCTTC.